The present entry profiles one TCR beta chain with its context. The antigen is unknown. These data come from a study of T cell responses to AZD1222 COVID-19 vaccine. Produced via immunoSEQ multiplex PCR; TCRdb's table is partial and in-frame only. This table holds just under 95,000 clones, 70% to 90% found once. V lost 1 base and J 0 bases, leaving 7 bases between the germline ends. Germline lookup yields CDR1 SGHNT and CDR2 YYREEE (reference sequence). This CDR3 contains 14 residues. Whole-study findings and limits: No day 14 peak samples; only post-peak repertoires were characterized. Of the AZD1222 recipients, only six or seven were seropositive at baseline.

The input for sequencing was peripheral blood, taken on day 0 of AZD1222 vaccination. This receptor was identified in an adult in good health. The chain uses TRBV5-4 and TRBJ1-2, with D possibly TRBD1 on 5 matching bases. CDR3 in DNA: TGTGCCAGCAGCTTGCCGGGGGCTAACTATGGCTACACCTTC. Protein product: CASSLPGANYGYTF.